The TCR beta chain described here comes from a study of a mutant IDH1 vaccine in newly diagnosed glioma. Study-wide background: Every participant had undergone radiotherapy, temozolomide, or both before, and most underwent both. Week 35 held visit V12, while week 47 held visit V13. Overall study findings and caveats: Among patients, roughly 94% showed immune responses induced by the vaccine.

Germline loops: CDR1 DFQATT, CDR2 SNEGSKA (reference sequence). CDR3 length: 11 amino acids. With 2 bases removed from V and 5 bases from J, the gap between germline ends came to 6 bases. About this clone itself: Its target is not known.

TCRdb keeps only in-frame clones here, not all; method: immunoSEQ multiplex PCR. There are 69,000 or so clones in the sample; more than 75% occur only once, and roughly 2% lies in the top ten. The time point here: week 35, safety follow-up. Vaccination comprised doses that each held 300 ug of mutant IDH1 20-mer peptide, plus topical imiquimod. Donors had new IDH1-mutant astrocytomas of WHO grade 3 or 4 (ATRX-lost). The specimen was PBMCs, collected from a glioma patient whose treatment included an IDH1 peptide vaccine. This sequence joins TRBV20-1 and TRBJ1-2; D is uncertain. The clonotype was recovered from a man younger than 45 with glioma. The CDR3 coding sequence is TGCAGTGCTAGACCCCTATATGGCTACACCTTC. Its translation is CSARPLYGYTF.